The clone carrying this T cell receptor (beta chain) has more than one count but fewer than ten. The antigen is undetermined. The data were obtained in a study of T cells after yellow fever vaccination. General study results and limits: The secondary response was weaker, and its peak arrived faster, on day 5 versus 15. At under 98% for CD4 and 88% for CD8, most primary-vaccination clones showed up again after the booster.

The 5'RACE template-switching step produced TCR cDNA and added a universal primer site and UMIs. Using its own MiXCR run on the 5' RACE reads, TCRdb lists one record per CDR3 protein. The table includes around 120,000 distinct CDR3 sequences, roughly 15% detected once. Looked up from germline, CDR1 is SQVTM and CDR2 is ANQGSEA. This CDR3 comprises 14 residues. V trimming: 4 bases; J trimming: 7 bases; junction bases outside the gene matches: 7. The TCR originated in a man in his late teens or twenties who received the YFV17D yellow fever vaccine. The chain has TRBV29-1 and TRBJ2-2; 9 bases fit TRBD2. The input for sequencing was CD8+ T cells sorted from PBMCs, taken 5 days after the yellow fever booster vaccination. The DNA for the CDR3 is TGCAGCGTTGTAGCGGGGGCCGGGGACGGGGAGCTGTTTTTT. Its protein product is CSVVAGAGDGELFF.